The entry that follows covers one T cell receptor beta chain sequence. Data came from immunoSEQ multiplex PCR; TCRdb stores just in-frame clones and leaves some out. The sample lists about 16,000 clones; roughly nine tenths were seen once. V shed 5 bases and J 2 bases; nucleotides not matched to a gene: 2. CDR3 length: 15 amino acids. CDR1 is MDHEN, CDR2 SYDVKM, per germline. This sample stems from a study of blood T cell repertoires in COVID-19. Study as a whole: Some COVID-19 samples were acute and others convalescent; all came from the United States, Italy and Spain.

The sample was peripheral blood. This receptor was identified in a man between 60 and 70 years old with acute or convalescent COVID-19. The chain couples TRBV28 to TRBJ2-3, with TRBD2 identical over 12 bases. The CDR3 sequence: CASSPSGRATDTQYF. The CDR3 DNA is TGTGCCAGCAGTCCTAGCGGGAGGGCCACAGATACGCAGTATTTT.